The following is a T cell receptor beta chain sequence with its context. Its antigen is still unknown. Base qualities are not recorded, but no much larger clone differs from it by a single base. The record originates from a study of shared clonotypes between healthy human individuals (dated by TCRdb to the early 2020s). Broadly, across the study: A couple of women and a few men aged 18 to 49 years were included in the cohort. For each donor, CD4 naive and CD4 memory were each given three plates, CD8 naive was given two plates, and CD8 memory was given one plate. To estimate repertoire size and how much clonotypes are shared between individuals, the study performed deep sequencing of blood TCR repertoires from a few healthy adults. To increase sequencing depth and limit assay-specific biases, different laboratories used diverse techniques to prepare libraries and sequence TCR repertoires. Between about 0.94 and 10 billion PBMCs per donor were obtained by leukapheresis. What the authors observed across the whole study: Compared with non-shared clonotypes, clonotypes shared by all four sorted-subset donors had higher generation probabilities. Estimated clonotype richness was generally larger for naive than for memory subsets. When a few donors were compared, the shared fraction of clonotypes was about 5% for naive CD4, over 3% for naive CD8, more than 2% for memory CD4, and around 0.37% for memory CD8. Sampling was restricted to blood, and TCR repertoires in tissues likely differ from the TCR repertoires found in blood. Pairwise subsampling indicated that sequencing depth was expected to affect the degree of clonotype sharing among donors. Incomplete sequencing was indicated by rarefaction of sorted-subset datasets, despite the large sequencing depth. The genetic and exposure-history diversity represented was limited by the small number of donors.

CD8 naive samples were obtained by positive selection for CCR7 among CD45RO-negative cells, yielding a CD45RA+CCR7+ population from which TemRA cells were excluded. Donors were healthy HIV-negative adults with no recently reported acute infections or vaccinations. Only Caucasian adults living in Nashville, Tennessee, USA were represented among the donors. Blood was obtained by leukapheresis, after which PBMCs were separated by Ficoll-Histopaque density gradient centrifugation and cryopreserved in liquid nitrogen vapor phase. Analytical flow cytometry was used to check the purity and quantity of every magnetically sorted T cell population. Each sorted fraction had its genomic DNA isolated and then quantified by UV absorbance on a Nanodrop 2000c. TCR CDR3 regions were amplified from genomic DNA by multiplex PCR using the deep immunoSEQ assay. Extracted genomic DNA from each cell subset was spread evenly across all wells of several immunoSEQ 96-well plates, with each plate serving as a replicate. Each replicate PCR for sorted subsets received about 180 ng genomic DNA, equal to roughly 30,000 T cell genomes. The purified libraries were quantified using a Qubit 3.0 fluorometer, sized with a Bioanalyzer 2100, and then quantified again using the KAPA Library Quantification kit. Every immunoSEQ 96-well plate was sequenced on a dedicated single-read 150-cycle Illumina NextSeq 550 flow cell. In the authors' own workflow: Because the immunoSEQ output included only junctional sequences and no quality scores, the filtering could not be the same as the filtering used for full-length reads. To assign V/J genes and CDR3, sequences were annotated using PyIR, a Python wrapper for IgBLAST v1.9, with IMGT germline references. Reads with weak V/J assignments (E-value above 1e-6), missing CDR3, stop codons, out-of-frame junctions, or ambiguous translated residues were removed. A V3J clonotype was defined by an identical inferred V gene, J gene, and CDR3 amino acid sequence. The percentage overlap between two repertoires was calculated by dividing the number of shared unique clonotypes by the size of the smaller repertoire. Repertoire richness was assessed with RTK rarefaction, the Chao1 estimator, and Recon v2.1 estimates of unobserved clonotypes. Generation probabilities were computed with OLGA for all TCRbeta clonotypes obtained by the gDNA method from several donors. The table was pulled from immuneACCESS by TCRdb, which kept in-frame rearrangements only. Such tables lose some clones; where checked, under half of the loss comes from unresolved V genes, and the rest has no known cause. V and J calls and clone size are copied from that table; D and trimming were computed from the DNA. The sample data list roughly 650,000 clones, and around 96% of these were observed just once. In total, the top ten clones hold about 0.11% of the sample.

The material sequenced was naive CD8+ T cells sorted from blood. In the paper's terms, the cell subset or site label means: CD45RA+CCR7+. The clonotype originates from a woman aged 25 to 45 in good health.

Here the CDR3 is given as CASSLGGTALYNEQFF. The nucleotides are TGTGCCAGCAGCTTAGGTGGGACAGCCTTGTACAATGAGCAGTTCTTC. The sequence links TRBV7-9 to TRBJ2-1; 7 of the junction bases match TRBD1. At the junction V is shortened by 1 base and J by 4 bases; bases outside the gene matches: 7. The CDR3 goes from the cysteine to the phenylalanine over 16 residues. Kept here is only the CDR3 DNA, which spans 48 bases and is read in frame from base 1. The germline V gene (reference sequence) yields SEHNR for CDR1 and FQNEAQ for CDR2.